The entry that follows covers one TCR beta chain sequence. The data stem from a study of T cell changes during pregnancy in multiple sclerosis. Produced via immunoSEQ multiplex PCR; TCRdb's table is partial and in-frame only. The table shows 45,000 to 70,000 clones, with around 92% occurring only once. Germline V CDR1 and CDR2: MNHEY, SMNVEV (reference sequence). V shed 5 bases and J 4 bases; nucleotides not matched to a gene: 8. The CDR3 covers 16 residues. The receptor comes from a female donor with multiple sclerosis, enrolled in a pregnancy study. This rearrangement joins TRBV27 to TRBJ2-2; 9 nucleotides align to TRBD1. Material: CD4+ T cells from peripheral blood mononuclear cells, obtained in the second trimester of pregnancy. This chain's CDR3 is CASSLWTGVSTGELFF. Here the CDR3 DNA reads TGTGCCAGCAGTCTCTGGACAGGGGTCTCCACCGGGGAGCTGTTTTTT.